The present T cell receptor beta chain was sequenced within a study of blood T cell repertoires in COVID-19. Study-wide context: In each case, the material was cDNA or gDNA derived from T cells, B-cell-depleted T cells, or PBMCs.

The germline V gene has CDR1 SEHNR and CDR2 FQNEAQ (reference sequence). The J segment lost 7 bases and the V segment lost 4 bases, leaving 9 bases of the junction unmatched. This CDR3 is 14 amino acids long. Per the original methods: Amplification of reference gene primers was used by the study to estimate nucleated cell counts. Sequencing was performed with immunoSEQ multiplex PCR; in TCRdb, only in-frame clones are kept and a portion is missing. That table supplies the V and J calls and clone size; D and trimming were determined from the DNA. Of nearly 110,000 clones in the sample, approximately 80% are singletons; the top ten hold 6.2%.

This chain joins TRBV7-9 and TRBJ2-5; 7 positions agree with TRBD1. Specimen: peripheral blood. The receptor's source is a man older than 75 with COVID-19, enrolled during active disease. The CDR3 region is CASSSQGSGGTQYF. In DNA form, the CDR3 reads TGTGCCAGCAGCTCACAGGGGTCTGGGGGGACCCAGTACTTC.